The 21 T cell receptor beta chains below all came from one sample that was sequenced in a study of T-cell memory formation after mild COVID-19. A single record per CDR3 protein comes from TCRdb applying MiXCR to the 5' RACE reads. In the table there are 150,000 or so distinct CDR3 sequences, under 30% of which are singletons. Source material: PBMCs or a T cell subset sorted from them (not recorded which). These TCRs come from an adult woman who had mild COVID-19 (a few samples of this study predate the infection). Cell type and time point are not known.

CDR3 nucleotide sequence: TGTGCCAGCAGTTGGGGACAGGGGGATGGCTACACCTTC. Encoded protein: CASSWGQGDGYTF. The gene calls are TRBV25-1 and TRBJ1-2; TRBD1 matches 11 bases. V was clipped by 5 bases and J by 6 bases; unmatched bases: 2. CDR1 MGHDK and CDR2 SYGVNS come from the germline V gene. The CDR3 is 13 amino acids.

This clonotype was seen only once. The gene calls are TRBV27 and TRBJ2-7; D not certain. V gave up 6 bases and J gave up 3 bases, with 9 bases separating them. CDR3 length equals 12 residues. CDR1 and CDR2 from the germline V gene are MNHEY and SMNVEV (reference sequence). The CDR3 coding sequence is TGTGCCAGCAGCCCCACGGACTACGAGCAGTACTTC. The encoded protein is CASSPTDYEQYF.

The chain links TRBV5-1 to TRBJ2-1, with TRBD2 identical over 10 bases. CDR1 SGHRS and CDR2 YFSETQ come from the germline V gene. Trimming at V came to 5 bases and at J to 7 bases, leaving 12 bases not matched to a gene. The CDR3 is made up of 16 amino acids. Here the CDR3 DNA reads TGCGCCAGCAGGCCCCCGTCTAGCGGGAGTCGGAATGAGCAGTTCTTC. As protein: CASRPPSSGSRNEQFF.

V is TRBV15 and J is TRBJ2-5; maybe TRBD1 (6 bases). The CDR3 is 13 amino acids. V dropped 3 bases and J dropped 5 bases, with 10 bases sitting between them. Germline assignment: CDR1 LNHNV and CDR2 YYDKDF (reference sequence). The CDR3 nucleotides are TGTGCCACCAGCAGGGGGACACTTGAGACCCAGTACTTC. As protein: CATSRGTLETQYF.

This clonotype has only one observation. The V call is TRBV5-4, the J call TRBJ2-2, with D perhaps TRBD1 or TRBD2 (6 bases each). Germline values: CDR1 SGHNT, CDR2 YYREEE (reference sequence). V lost 5 bases and J lost 8, with 10 bases in between. The CDR3 is 12 amino acids. The CDR3 coding sequence is TGTGCCAGCAGATGGGGGGCGGGGGAGCTGTTTTTT. Translating gives CASRWGAGELFF.

The chain recombines TRBV4-1 with TRBJ1-6; tentative D call: TRBD1 (5 bases). Trimming shortened V by 2 bases and J by 5 bases, and 10 bases separated the two germline ends. The germline V gene encodes CDR1 MGHRA and CDR2 YSYEKL. The CDR3 runs 15 residues. The CDR3 nucleotides are TGCGCCAGCAGCCAATACGGGACGGATAATTCACCCCTCCACTTT. The encoded protein is CASSQYGTDNSPLHF.

This rearrangement joins TRBV7-6 to TRBJ2-7; no clear D. V was shortened by 5 bases and J by 2 bases, with 10 bases between the two germline ends. This CDR3 has 13 amino acids. Germline V lookup: CDR1 SGHVS, CDR2 FNYEAQ. CDR3 sequence: CASSPSWAYEQYF. CDR3 in DNA: TGTGCCAGCAGCCCTTCGTGGGCCTACGAGCAGTACTTC.

This clonotype appeared a few times. The CDR3 spells CASRGSGSTDTQYF. In nucleotides, the CDR3 is TGTGCCAGCAGAGGGAGCGGGAGCACAGATACGCAGTATTTT. The chain carries TRBV7-9 and TRBJ2-3; TRBD2 might be the D (6 bases). V was pared by 6 bases and J by 0 bases, with 10 bases between. This CDR3 comprises 14 residues. The V gene's germline CDR1 is SEHNR and CDR2 FQNEAQ (reference sequence).

This clonotype was observed a few times. This chain joins TRBV27 and TRBJ1-1; D remains ambiguous. V lost 3 bases, J lost 3 bases, and 11 bases lay in between. Germline CDR1 and CDR2: MNHEY and SMNVEV (reference sequence). CDR3 length: 14 residues. The CDR3 reads CASSFVNQDTEAFF. The CDR3 DNA follows: TGTGCCAGCAGTTTCGTCAACCAGGACACTGAAGCTTTCTTT.

This clonotype was recorded many times. The chain joins TRBV29-1 to TRBJ1-2; no reliable D call. CDR1 and CDR2 (germline): SQVTM, ANQGSEA. This CDR3 has 12 amino acids. V was cut by 1 base and J by 8 bases, with 11 bases left in between. DNA of the CDR3: TGCAGCGTTGAAGCAAGCCCCGTCGGCTACACCTTC. This encodes CSVEASPVGYTF.

The J gene is TRBJ1-2, the V gene TRBV12-3 or TRBV12-4; no reliable D call. V shed 5 bases and J shed 3 bases, with 13 bases lying between them. The CDR3 is made up of 14 amino acids. The CDR3 DNA follows: TGTGCCAGCAGTAAAACGGACCACGACTATGGCTACACCTTC. Its translation: CASSKTDHDYGYTF.

V usage is TRBV24-1 and J usage is TRBJ2-5; a weak D match, TRBD2 (5 bases). Looked up from germline, CDR1 is KGHDR and CDR2 is SFDVKD. The CDR3 totals 13 residues. V was pared by 12 bases and J by 8 bases, with 21 bases between. This chain's CDR3 is CASATTVSGTQYF. The CDR3 coding sequence is TGTGCCTCCGCAACGACGGTGAGCGGAACCCAGTACTTC.

The rearrangement links TRBV6-2 or TRBV6-3 to TRBJ2-5; 7 nucleotides agree with TRBD2. CDR3 length: 15 residues. Germline values: CDR1 MNHEY, CDR2 SVGEGT. With 4 bases clipped from V and 5 bases from J, the junction kept 10 bases outside the gene matches. CDR3 region: CASSLSPTSRETQYF. CDR3 bases: TGTGCCAGCAGTTTGAGCCCGACTAGCAGGGAGACCCAGTACTTC.

The chain combines TRBV27 with TRBJ2-1; 11 nucleotides match TRBD1. The CDR3 has 17 residues. Germline V gives CDR1 MNHEY, CDR2 SMNVEV (reference sequence). V trimming: 4 bases; J trimming: 8 bases; junction bases outside the gene matches: 13. The DNA for the CDR3 is TGTGCCAGCAGTTCCCAGCTGGGGACAGGGGGGGCCTATGAGCAGTTCTTC. Protein sequence: CASSSQLGTGGAYEQFF.

CDR3 nucleotides: TGTGCCAGCAGTTTAGGGGACAGGGCTTCTCCACTGGGGGAAAAACTGTTTTTT. This encodes CASSLGDRASPLGEKLFF. The chain has TRBV12-3 or TRBV12-4 and TRBJ1-4; 9 nucleotides agree with TRBD1. Trimming at V came to 1 base and at J to 8 bases, leaving 14 bases not matched to a gene. The CDR3 sequence is 18 residues long.

In DNA, the CDR3 is TGTGCCAGCAGCTTAGATAGGACAGGGTCGGACGAGCAGTACTTC. As protein: CASSLDRTGSDEQYF. The genes are TRBV11-2 and TRBJ2-7; 8 bases line up with TRBD1. This CDR3 comprises 15 residues. After removal of 0 bases from V and 5 bases from J, the junction contained 6 bases not matched to a gene. The germline CDR1 and CDR2 sequences are SGHAT and FQNNGV. Drawing the rest from reference TRBV11-2 and TRBJ2-7, the complete variable domain is EAGVAQSPRYKIIEKRQSVAFWCNPISGHATLYWYQQILGQGPKLLIQFQNNGVVDDSQLPKDRFSAERLKGVDSTLKIQPAKLEDSAVYLCASSLDRTGSDEQYFGPGTRLTVT.

The V call is TRBV7-6, the J call TRBJ2-1, with 9 bases that match TRBD1. This CDR3 is 15 amino acids long. V dropped 5 bases and J dropped 8; count of bases not matched to a gene: 10. CDR1 is SGHVS, CDR2 FNYEAQ, per germline. CDR3 region: CASSASDRGLYEQFF. CDR3 DNA sequence: TGTGCCAGCAGCGCCTCGGACAGGGGATTGTATGAGCAGTTCTTC. Supplemented by reference TRBV7-6 and TRBJ2-1, the full variable domain reads GAGVSQSPRYKVTKRGQDVALRCDPISGHVSLYWYRQALGQGPEFLTYFNYEAQQDKSGLPNDRFSAERPEGSISTLTIQRTEQRDSAMYRCASSASDRGLYEQFFGPGTRLTVL.

This sequence joins TRBV27 and TRBJ1-5; unclear D gene. Germline V lookup: CDR1 MNHEY, CDR2 SMNVEV (reference sequence). With 4 bases removed from V and 2 bases from J, the gap between germline ends came to 6 bases. The CDR3 spans 13 residues. In nucleotides, the CDR3 is TGTGCCAGCAGTTGGTTTGGCAATCAGCCCCAGCATTTT. Its translation: CASSWFGNQPQHF.

The chain recombines TRBV27 with TRBJ1-5, with TRBD1 as a possible D gene (5 bases). The germline V and J ends were trimmed by 3 bases and 0 bases, with 6 bases remaining between them. Germline V gives CDR1 MNHEY, CDR2 SMNVEV (reference sequence). This CDR3 contains 14 residues. Here the CDR3 reads CASSFDSSNQPQHF. In DNA form, the CDR3 reads TGTGCCAGCAGTTTTGACAGTAGCAATCAGCCCCAGCATTTT.

A few counts support this clonotype. The chain carries TRBV12-3 or TRBV12-4 and TRBJ2-7; 10 positions match TRBD1. CDR3 length: 15 amino acids. Trimming took 4 bases from V and 4 from J; bases not matched to a gene: 7. The CDR3 loop reads CASSSLGQGEYEQYF. In nucleotides, the CDR3 is TGTGCCAGCAGTTCCCTCGGACAGGGGGAATACGAGCAGTACTTC.

This chain uses TRBV24-1 with TRBJ2-1, with D possibly being TRBD1 (6 bases). This CDR3 has 17 amino acids. V lost 2 bases and J lost 5, with 18 bases in between. Germline assignment: CDR1 KGHDR and CDR2 SFDVKD. The CDR3 is CATSDSRAGTNNNEQFF. In DNA form, the CDR3 reads TGTGCCACCAGTGATTCACGAGCCGGGACAAACAACAATGAGCAGTTCTTC.